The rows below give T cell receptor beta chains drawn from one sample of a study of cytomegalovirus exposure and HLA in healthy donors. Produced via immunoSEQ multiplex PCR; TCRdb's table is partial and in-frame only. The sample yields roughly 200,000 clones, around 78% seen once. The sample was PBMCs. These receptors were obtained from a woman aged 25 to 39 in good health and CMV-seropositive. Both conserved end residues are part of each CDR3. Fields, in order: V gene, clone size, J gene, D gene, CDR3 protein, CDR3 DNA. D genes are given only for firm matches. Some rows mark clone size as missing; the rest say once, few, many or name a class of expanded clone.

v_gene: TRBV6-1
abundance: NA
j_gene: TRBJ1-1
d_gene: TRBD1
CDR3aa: CASSTQTGADTEAFF
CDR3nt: TGTGCCAGCAGTACCCAGACAGGGGCGGACACTGAAGCTTTCTTT

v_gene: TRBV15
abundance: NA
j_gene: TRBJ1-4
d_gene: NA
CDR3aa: CATSRPPQNEKLFF
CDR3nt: TGTGCCACCAGCAGACCTCCGCAGAATGAAAAACTGTTTTTT

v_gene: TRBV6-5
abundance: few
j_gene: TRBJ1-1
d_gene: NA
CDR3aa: CASRVGGGRDTEAFF
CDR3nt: TGTGCCAGCAGGGTTGGGGGGGGAAGGGACACTGAAGCTTTCTTT

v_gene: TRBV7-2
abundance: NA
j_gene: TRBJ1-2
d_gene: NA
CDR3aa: CASSLGPQGYGYTF
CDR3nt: TGTGCCAGCAGCTTAGGGCCGCAGGGCTATGGCTACACCTTC

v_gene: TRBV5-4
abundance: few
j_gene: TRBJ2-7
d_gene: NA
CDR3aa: CASKGAGNYEQYF
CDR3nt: TGTGCCAGCAAGGGAGCTGGGAACTACGAGCAGTACTTC

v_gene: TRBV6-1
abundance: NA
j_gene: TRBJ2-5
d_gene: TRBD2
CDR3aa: CASSEASPGGPGGTQYF
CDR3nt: TGTGCCAGCAGTGAGGCCTCACCGGGAGGGCCCGGGGGGACCCAGTACTTC

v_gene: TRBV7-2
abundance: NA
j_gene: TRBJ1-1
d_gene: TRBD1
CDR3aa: CASSPGTGGSLGTEAFF
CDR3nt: TGTGCCAGCAGCCCTGGGACAGGGGGCAGCTTGGGGACTGAAGCTTTCTTT

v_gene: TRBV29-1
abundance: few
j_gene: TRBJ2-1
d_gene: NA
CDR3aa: CSVESQGILFF
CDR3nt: TGCAGCGTTGAAAGTCAGGGGATCCTGTTCTTC

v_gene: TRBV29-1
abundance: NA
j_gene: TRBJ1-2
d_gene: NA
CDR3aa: CSVDRTDRYTF
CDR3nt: TGCAGCGTTGATCGCACTGATCGCTACACCTTC

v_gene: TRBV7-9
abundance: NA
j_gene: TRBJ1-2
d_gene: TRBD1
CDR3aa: CSSSLEGASTDGYTF
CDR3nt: TGTTCCAGCAGCTTAGAGGGGGCGAGTACGGATGGCTACACCTTC

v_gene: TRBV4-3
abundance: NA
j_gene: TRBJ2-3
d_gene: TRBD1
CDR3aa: CASSRGTGGTDTQYF
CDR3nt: TGCGCCAGCAGCCGCGGGACAGGGGGGACAGATACGCAGTATTTT

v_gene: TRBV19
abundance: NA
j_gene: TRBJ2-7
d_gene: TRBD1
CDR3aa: CASSGRQGRYEQYF
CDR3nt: TGTGCCAGCAGTGGTCGACAGGGACGGTACGAGCAGTACTTC

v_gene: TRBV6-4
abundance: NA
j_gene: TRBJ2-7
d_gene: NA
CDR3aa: CASSVQFPQSYEQYF
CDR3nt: TGTGCCAGCAGTGTCCAGTTTCCCCAATCATACGAGCAGTACTTC

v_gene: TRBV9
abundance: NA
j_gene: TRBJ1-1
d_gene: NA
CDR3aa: CASSVGANTEAFF
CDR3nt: TGTGCCAGCAGCGTGGGGGCGAACACTGAAGCTTTCTTT

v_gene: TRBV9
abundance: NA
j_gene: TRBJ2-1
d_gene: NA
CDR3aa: CASSASPPVHEQFF
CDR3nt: TGTGCCAGCAGCGCGAGTCCCCCCGTGCATGAGCAGTTCTTC

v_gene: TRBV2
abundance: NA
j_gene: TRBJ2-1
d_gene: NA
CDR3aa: CASSGQTGSYNEQFF
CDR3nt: TGTGCCAGCAGTGGACAGACCGGCTCCTACAATGAGCAGTTCTTC

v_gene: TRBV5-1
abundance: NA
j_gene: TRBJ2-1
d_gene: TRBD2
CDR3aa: CASSSTGGDNEQFF
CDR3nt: TGCGCCAGCAGCTCGACCGGGGGGGACAATGAGCAGTTCTTC

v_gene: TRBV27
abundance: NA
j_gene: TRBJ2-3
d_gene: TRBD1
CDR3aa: CALRDRGTDTQYF
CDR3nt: TGTGCCTTGCGGGACAGGGGCACAGATACGCAGTATTTT

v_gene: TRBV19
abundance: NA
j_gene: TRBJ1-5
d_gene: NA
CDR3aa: CAQTTGSEQPQHF
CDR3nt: TGTGCCCAAACCACAGGGAGTGAACAGCCCCAGCATTTT

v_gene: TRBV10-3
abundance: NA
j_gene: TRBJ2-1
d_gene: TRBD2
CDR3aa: CAISPLAGVYNEQFF
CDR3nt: TGTGCCATCAGTCCTCTAGCGGGGGTGTACAATGAGCAGTTCTTC

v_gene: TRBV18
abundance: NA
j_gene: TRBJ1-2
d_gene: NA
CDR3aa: CASSPRSLDYGYTF
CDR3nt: TGTGCCAGCTCACCACGTAGTTTGGACTATGGCTACACCTTC

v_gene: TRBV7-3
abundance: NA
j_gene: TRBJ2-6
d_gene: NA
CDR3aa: CASRFGGGSLGANVLTF
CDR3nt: TGTGCCAGCAGGTTCGGAGGAGGGTCTCTCGGGGCCAACGTCCTGACTTTC

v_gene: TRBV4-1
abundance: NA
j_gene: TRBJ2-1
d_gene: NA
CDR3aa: CASSQVTISSYNEQFF
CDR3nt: TGCGCCAGCAGCCAAGTTACGATTAGCTCCTACAATGAGCAGTTCTTC

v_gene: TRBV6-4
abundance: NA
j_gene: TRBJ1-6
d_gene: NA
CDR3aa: CASSDGGDNSPLHF
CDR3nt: TGTGCCAGCAGTGACGGGGGGGATAATTCACCCCTCCACTTT

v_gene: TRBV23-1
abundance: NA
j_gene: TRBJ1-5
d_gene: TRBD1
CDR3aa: CASSPSGGDQPQHF
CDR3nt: TGCGCCAGCAGTCCCTCAGGGGGCGATCAGCCCCAGCATTTT

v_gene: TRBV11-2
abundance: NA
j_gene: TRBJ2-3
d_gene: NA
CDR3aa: CASSFFAGSTDTQYF
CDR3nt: TGTGCCAGCAGCTTCTTTGCGGGTAGCACAGATACGCAGTATTTT

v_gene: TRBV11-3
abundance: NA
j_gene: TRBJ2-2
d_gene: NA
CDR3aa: CASSLALTGELFF
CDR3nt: TGTGCCAGCAGCTTGGCCCTCACCGGGGAGCTGTTTTTT

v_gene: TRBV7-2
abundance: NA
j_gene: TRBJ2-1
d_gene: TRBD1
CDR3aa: CASSWDRPAVNEQFF
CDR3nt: TGTGCCAGCAGCTGGGACAGACCGGCGGTCAATGAGCAGTTCTTC

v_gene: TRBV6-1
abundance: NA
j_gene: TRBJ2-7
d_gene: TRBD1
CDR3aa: CASSGSGDRGQLYEQYF
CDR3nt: TGTGCCAGCAGTGGCTCTGGGGACAGGGGGCAGCTTTACGAGCAGTACTTC

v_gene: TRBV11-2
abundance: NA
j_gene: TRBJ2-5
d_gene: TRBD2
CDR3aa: CASSAQRGGLVETQYF
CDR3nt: TGTGCCAGCAGCGCCCAGCGGGGGGGCCTAGTAGAGACCCAGTACTTC

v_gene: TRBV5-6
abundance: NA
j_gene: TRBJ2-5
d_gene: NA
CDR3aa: CASTRKWTAAETQYF
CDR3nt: TGTGCCAGCACCCGGAAGTGGACAGCGGCAGAGACCCAGTACTTC

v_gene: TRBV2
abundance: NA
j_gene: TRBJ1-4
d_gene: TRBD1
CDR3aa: CASSESGQGAGLFF
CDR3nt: TGTGCCAGCAGTGAATCGGGACAGGGGGCAGGACTGTTTTTT

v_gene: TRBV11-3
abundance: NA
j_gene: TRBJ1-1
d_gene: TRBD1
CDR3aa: CASSASYRGAEAFF
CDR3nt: TGTGCCAGCAGCGCTAGCTACAGGGGCGCTGAAGCTTTCTTT

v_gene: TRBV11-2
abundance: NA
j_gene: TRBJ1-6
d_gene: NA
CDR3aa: CASSLVSYNSPLHF
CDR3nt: TGTGCCAGCAGCTTAGTTTCATATAATTCACCCCTCCACTTT

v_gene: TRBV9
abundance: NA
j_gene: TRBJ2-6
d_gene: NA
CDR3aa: CASSPLLSGANVLTF
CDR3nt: TGTGCCAGCAGCCCCTTACTATCTGGGGCCAACGTCCTGACTTTC

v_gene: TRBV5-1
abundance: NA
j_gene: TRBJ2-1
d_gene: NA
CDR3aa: CASSLGAGLQFF
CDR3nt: TGCGCCAGCAGCTTGGGGGCAGGGCTGCAGTTCTTC

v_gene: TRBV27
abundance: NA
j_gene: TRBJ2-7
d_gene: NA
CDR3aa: CASSLGRTPQYEQYF
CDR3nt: TGTGCCAGCAGTTTAGGCCGGACACCCCAATACGAGCAGTACTTC

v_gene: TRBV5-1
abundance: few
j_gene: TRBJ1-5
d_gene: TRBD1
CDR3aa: CASSLAGTGNQPQHF
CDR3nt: TGCGCCAGCAGCCTAGCCGGGACAGGGAATCAGCCCCAGCATTTT

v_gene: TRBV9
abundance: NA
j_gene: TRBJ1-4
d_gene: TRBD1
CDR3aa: CASSRGQGGEKLFF
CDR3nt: TGTGCCAGCAGTCGGGGACAGGGTGGTGAAAAACTGTTTTTT

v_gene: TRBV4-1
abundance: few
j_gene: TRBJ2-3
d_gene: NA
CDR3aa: CASSQDDTAYGTDTQYF
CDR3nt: TGCGCCAGCAGCCAAGATGACACCGCCTACGGCACAGATACGCAGTATTTT

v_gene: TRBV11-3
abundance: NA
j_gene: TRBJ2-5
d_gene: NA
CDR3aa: CASSPEERGIQETQYF
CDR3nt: TGTGCCAGCAGCCCGGAGGAGAGGGGGATCCAAGAGACCCAGTACTTC

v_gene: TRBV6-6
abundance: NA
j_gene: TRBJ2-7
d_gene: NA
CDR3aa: CASSYSGGDNSYEQYF
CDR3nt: TGTGCCAGCAGTTACTCGGGAGGGGACAACTCCTACGAGCAGTACTTC

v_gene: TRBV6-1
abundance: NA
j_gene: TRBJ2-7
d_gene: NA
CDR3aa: CASSVPGYTYEQYF
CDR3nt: TGTGCCAGCAGTGTTCCAGGCTACACCTACGAGCAGTACTTC

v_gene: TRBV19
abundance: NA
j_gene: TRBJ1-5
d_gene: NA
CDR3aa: CASSSRTEPQPQHF
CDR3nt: TGTGCCAGTAGTAGTCGGACAGAGCCTCAGCCCCAGCATTTT

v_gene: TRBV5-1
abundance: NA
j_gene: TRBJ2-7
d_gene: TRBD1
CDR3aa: CASSLGQGSRYEQYF
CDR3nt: TGCGCCAGCAGCTTGGGACAGGGGAGCCGGTACGAGCAGTACTTC

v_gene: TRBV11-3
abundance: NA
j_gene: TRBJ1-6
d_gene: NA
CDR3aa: CASSKSNNSPLHF
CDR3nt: TGTGCCAGCAGCAAAAGCAATAATTCACCCCTCCACTTT

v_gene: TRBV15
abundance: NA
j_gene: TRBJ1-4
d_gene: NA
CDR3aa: CATSSLKGRIMVEKLFF
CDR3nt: TGTGCCACCAGCAGCCTGAAGGGGCGAATTATGGTTGAAAAACTGTTTTTT

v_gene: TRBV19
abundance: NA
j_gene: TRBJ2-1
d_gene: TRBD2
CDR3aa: CASSWGSTSDAQFF
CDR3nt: TGTGCCAGTAGTTGGGGAAGTACTAGCGATGCGCAGTTCTTC

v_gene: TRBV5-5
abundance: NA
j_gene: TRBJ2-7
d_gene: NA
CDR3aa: CASRSRGALQQYF
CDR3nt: TGTGCCAGCAGATCCCGGGGGGCGTTGCAGCAGTACTTC

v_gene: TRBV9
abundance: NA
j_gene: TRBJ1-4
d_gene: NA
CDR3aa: CASSSCTTNEKLFF
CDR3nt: TGTGCCAGCAGCTCCTGTACAACTAATGAAAAACTGTTTTTT

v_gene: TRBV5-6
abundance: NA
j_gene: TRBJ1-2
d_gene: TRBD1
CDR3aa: CASRRVDREGGYTF
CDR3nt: TGTGCCAGCAGAAGGGTGGACAGGGAGGGTGGCTACACCTTC

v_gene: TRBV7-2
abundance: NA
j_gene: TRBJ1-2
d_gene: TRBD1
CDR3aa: CASNPSSVWTGPNGYTF
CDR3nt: TGTGCCAGCAATCCGAGTTCCGTCTGGACAGGGCCCAATGGCTACACCTTC

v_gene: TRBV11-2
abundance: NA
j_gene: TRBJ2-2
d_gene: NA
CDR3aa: CASRQGGNTGELFF
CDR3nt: TGTGCCAGCAGGCAGGGGGGGAACACCGGGGAGCTGTTTTTT

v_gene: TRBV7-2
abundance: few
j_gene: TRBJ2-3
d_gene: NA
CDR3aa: CASSDSPRGRWRTDTQYF
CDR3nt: TGTGCCAGCAGTGATTCCCCACGGGGGAGGTGGAGGACAGATACGCAGTATTTT

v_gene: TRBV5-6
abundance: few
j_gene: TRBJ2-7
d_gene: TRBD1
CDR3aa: CASSPGTVYEQYF
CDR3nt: TGTGCCAGCAGCCCCGGGACAGTCTACGAGCAGTACTTC

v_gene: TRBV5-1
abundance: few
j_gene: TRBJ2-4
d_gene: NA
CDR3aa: CASSPSGGAKNIQYF
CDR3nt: TGCGCCAGCAGCCCCTCGGGCGGGGCGAAAAACATTCAGTACTTC

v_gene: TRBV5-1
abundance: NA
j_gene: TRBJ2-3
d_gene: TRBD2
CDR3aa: CASSLELSSGLSTDTQYF
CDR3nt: TGCGCCAGCAGCTTGGAGTTGTCTAGCGGGCTTAGCACAGATACGCAGTATTTT